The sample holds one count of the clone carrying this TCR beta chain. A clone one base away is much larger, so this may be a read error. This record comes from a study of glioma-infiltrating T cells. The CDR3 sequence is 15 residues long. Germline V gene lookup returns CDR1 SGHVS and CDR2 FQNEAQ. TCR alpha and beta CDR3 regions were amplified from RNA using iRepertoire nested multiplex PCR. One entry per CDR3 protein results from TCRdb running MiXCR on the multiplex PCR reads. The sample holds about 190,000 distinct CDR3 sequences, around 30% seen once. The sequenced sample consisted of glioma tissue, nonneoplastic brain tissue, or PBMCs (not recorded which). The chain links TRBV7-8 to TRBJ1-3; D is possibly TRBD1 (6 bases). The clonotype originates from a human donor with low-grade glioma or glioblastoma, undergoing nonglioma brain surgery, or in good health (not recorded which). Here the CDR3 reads CASSVGGNSENTIYF. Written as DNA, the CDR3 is TGTGCCAGCAGCGTAGGGGGGAACTCTGAAAACACCATATATTTT.